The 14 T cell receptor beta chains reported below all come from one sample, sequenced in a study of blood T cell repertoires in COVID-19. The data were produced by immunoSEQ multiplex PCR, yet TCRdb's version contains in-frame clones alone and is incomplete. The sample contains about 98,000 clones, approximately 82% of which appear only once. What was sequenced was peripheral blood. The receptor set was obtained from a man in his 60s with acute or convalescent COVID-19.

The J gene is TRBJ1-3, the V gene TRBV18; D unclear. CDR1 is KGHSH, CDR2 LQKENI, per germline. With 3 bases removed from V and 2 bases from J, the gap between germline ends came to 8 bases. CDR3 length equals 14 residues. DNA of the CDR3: TGTGCCAGCTCACCGTCTGAGACTGGAAACACCATATATTTT. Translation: CASSPSETGNTIYF.

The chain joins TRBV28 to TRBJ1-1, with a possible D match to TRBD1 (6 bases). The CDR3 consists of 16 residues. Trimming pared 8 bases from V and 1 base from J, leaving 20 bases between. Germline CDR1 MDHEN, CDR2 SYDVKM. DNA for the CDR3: TGTGCCAGCCCTAGCTCAGGGGTAACTAAGAACACTGAAGCTTTCTTT. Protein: CASPSSGVTKNTEAFF.

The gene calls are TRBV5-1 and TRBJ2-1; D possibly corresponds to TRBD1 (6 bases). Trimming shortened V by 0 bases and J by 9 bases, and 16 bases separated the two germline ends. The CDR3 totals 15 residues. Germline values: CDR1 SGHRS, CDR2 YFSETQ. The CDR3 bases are TGCGCCAGCAGCTTGGGAGGGGGTAGTACAAGTGAGCAGTTCTTC. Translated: CASSLGGGSTSEQFF. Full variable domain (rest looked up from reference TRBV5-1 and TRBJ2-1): KAGVTQTPRYLIKTRGQQVTLSCSPISGHRSVSWYQQTPGQGLQFLFEYFSETQRNKGNFPGRFSGRQFSNSRSEMNVSTLELGDSALYLCASSLGGGSTSEQFFGPGTRLTVL.

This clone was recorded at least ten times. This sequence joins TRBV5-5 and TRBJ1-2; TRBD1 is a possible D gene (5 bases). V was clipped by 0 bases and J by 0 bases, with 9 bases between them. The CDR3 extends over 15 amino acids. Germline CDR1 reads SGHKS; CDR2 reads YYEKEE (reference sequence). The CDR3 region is CASSLVDTTNYGYTF. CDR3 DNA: TGTGCCAGCAGCTTGGTGGACACCACTAACTATGGCTACACCTTC.

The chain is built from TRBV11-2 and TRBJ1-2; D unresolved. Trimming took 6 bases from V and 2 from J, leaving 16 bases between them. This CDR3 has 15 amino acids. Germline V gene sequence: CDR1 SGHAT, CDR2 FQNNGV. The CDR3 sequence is CASSSLANPNYGYTF. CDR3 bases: TGTGCCAGCAGTAGTCTCGCAAATCCCAACTATGGCTACACCTTC. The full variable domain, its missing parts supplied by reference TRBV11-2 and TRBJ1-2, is EAGVAQSPRYKIIEKRQSVAFWCNPISGHATLYWYQQILGQGPKLLIQFQNNGVVDDSQLPKDRFSAERLKGVDSTLKIQPAKLEDSAVYLCASSSLANPNYGYTFGSGTRLTVV.

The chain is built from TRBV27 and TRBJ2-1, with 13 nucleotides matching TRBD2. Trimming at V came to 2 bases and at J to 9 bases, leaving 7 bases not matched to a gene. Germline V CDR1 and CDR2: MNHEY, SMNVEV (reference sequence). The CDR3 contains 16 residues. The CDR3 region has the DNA TGTGCCAGCAGTTTAATGGGACTAGCGGGAAGGGGTGAGCAGTTCTTC. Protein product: CASSLMGLAGRGEQFF.

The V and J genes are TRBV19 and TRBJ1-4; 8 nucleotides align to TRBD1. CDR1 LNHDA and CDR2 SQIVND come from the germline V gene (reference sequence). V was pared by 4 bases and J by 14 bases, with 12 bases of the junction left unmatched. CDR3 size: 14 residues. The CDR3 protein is CASSREWTGPKLFF. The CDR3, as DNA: TGTGCCAGTAGTAGGGAGTGGACAGGGCCGAAGCTGTTTTTT.

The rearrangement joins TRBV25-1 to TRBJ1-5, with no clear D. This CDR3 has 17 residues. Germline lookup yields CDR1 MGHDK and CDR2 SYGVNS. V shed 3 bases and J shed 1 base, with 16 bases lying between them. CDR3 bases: TGTGCCAGCAGTGACAAACGTTTCTTGAGGAGCAATCAGCCCCAGCATTTT. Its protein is CASSDKRFLRSNQPQHF.

CDR3 coding DNA: TGTGCCAGCACCCCGGGACTAGGCAAGCAGTACTTC. Protein product: CASTPGLGKQYF. The chain uses TRBV11-3 and TRBJ2-7; 8 nucleotides match TRBD2. Trimming at V came to 7 bases and at J to 8 bases, leaving 7 bases not matched to a gene. The CDR3 loop spans 12 amino acids. CDR1 is SGHNT, CDR2 YENEEA, per germline.

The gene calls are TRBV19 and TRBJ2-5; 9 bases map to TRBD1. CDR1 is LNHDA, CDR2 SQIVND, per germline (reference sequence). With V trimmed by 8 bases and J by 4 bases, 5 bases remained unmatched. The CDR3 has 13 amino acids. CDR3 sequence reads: CASSGQGLETQYF. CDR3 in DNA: TGTGCCAGTTCGGGACAGGGTCTAGAGACCCAGTACTTC. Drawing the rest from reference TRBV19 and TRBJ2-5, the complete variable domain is DGGITQSPKYLFRKEGQNVTLSCEQNLNHDAMYWYRQDPGQGLRLIYYSQIVNDFQKGDIAEGYSVSREKKESFPLTVTSAQKNPTAFYLCASSGQGLETQYFGPGTRLLVL.

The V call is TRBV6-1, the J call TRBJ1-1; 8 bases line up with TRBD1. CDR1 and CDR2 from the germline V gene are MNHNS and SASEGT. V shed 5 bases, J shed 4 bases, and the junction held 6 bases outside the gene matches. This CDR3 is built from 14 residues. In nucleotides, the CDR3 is TGTGCCAGCAGTTTGGACAGGGAATTCACTGAAGCTTTCTTT. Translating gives CASSLDREFTEAFF.

The chain's CDR3 is CASSHPRDRYPPLHF. CDR3 sequence (DNA): TGCGCCAGCAGTCATCCCCGGGACAGGTATCCACCCCTCCACTTT. The chain is built from TRBV23-1 and TRBJ1-6; 8 nucleotides match TRBD1. TRBV23-1 is an ORF; its function is uncertain. The CDR3 length is 15 residues. V was clipped by 3 bases and J by 11 bases; unmatched bases: 9.

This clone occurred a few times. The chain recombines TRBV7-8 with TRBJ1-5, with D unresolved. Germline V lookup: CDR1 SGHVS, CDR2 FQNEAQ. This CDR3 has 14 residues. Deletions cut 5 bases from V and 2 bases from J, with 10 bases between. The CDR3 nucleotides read TGTGCCAGCAGCCTATCCCGGGGCAATCAGCCCCAGCATTTT. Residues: CASSLSRGNQPQHF.

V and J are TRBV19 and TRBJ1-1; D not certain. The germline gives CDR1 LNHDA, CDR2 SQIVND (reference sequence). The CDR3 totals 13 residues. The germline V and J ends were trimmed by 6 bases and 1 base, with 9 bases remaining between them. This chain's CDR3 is CASRIRGNTEAFF. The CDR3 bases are TGTGCCAGTAGAATTCGGGGGAACACTGAAGCTTTCTTT.